The following is a TCR beta chain sequence with its context. No antigen is known for it. This entry is derived from a study of vaccination effects on CD4 cells after COVID-19. Study-wide points: The study, lacking early post-infection timepoints, had few convalescent patients.

V dropped 4 bases and J dropped 2 bases, with 11 bases sitting between them. The CDR3 sequence is 14 residues long. Germline V CDR1 and CDR2: MGHRA, YSYEKL. ViraFEST assay sequencing came after antigen-specific CD4+ T cells were expanded with viral peptide pools. Between days 9 and 11 of culture, CD4+ T cells were separated out. Generated by immunoSEQ multiplex PCR, the TCRdb table keeps only in-frame clones and is missing some. The sample holds more than 50,000 clones, 75% to 85% seen once. This receptor was taken from a human donor who received a COVID-19 vaccine. The starting material was CD4+ T cells from PBMCs cultured with HCoV-229E spike peptides, obtained before COVID-19 vaccination. V and J are TRBV4-1 and TRBJ2-5; D possibly corresponds to TRBD1 (6 bases). CDR3 DNA sequence: TGCGCCAGCAGCCTGACGCAGGGGCAAGAGACCCAGTACTTC. Translation gives CASSLTQGQETQYF.